Below are 29 T cell receptor beta chains sequenced from a single sample in a study of multiple sclerosis patients with progressive multifocal leukoencephalopathy. Profiling relied on immunoSEQ multiplex PCR, and the TCRdb table lists in-frame clones only, not all of them. The sample carries some 30,000 clones, around 92% recorded once. Time point reported: before natalizumab initiation. Source material: PBMCs. Receptor source: a man aged 25-45 years with multiple sclerosis.

This clone was seen a handful of times. The CDR3 nucleotides are TGTGCCAGCAGCCCTTACTCGTACCAAGAGACCCAGTACTTC. It is translated as CASSPYSYQETQYF. The chain uses TRBV14 and TRBJ2-5; the D is unclear. This CDR3 contains 14 residues. Trimming left V 4 bases short and J 0 bases short, with 9 bases between. Germline V CDR1 and CDR2: SGHDN, FVKESK.

The CDR3 bases are TGTGCCAGTAGTATAGACTCCGGGACAGGGAAAAACATTCAGTACTTC. This gives the protein CASSIDSGTGKNIQYF. The rearrangement joins TRBV19 to TRBJ2-4; TRBD1 matches 9 bases. Germline V gene data show CDR1 as LNHDA and CDR2 as SQIVND (reference sequence). V shed 0 bases and J 4 bases; nucleotides not matched to a gene: 4. The CDR3 is made up of 16 amino acids.

The chain links TRBV7-2 to TRBJ1-2, with D possibly matching TRBD1 (6 bases). The CDR3 spans 14 residues. Trimming shortened V by 3 bases and J by 1 base, and 9 bases separated the two germline ends. The V gene's germline CDR1 is SGHTA and CDR2 FQGNSA. CDR3 in amino acids: CASSFPQGNYGYTF. DNA of the CDR3: TGTGCCAGCAGCTTTCCACAGGGTAACTATGGCTACACCTTC. The variable domain in full, with the rest retrieved from reference TRBV7-2 and TRBJ1-2, is GAGVSQSPSNKVTEKGKDVELRCDPISGHTALYWYRQSLGQGLEFLIYFQGNSAPDKSGLPSDRFSAERTGGSVSTLTIQRTQQEDSAVYLCASSFPQGNYGYTFGSGTRLTVV.

The chain uses TRBV29-1 and TRBJ2-7, with 9 bases matching TRBD2. Per germline, CDR1 SQVTM and CDR2 ANQGSEA. Unmatched junction bases numbered 4, after V lost 4 bases and J lost 0 bases. The CDR3 covers 14 residues. CDR3 region: CSVATSGPSYEQYF. CDR3 bases: TGCAGCGTTGCGACTAGCGGTCCCTCCTACGAGCAGTACTTC.

This chain uses TRBV29-1 with TRBJ2-7; 8 bases align to TRBD2. Germline V gene sequence: CDR1 SQVTM, CDR2 ANQGSEA. Trimming took 8 bases from V and 4 from J; bases not matched to a gene: 10. There are 13 residues in the CDR3. CDR3 DNA sequence: TGCAGCTTCTATAGCGGGGCCGGGTACGAGCAGTACTTC. Translating gives CSFYSGAGYEQYF.

V gene TRBV18 combines with J gene TRBJ2-3, with 12 bases that match TRBD2. The CDR3 runs 17 residues. Germline-derived CDR1 and CDR2 are KGHSH and LQKENI. J gave up 2 bases and V 2 bases, and 5 bases lay outside the gene matches. The CDR3 spells CASSPMTSGSPTDTQYF. The CDR3 DNA reads TGTGCCAGCTCACCAATGACTAGCGGGAGCCCCACAGATACGCAGTATTTT.

This sequence joins TRBV4-3 and TRBJ2-2; TRBD2 matches 8 bases. V was clipped by 2 bases and J by 6 bases; unmatched bases: 8. This CDR3 contains 16 residues. Germline V gives CDR1 LGHNA, CDR2 YSLEER. The CDR3 sequence is CASSQTSGRVAGELFF. CDR3 coding DNA: TGCGCCAGCAGCCAAACCAGCGGGAGAGTAGCCGGGGAGCTGTTTTTT.

CDR3 DNA sequence: TGCGCCAGCAGCCCAGGGGGTTTAGCGGGAGGGAGTTTCAATGAGCAGTTCTTC. Translating gives CASSPGGLAGGSFNEQFF. The chain employs TRBV5-1 and TRBJ2-1, with TRBD2 identical over 11 bases. Germline V gene lookup returns CDR1 SGHRS and CDR2 YFSETQ. The CDR3 length is 18 residues. Losses at the gene ends were 4 bases for V and 6 bases for J; bases not matched to a gene: 15.

The V and J genes are TRBV5-5 and TRBJ1-2; D uncertain. Germline V CDR1 and CDR2: SGHKS, YYEKEE (reference sequence). CDR3 length: 14 amino acids. V was pared by 3 bases and J by 8 bases, with 17 bases between. This CDR3 reads CASSSLGPPGGYTF. The DNA of the CDR3 is TGTGCCAGCAGCTCCCTAGGGCCGCCGGGAGGCTACACCTTC.

The chain joins TRBV5-4 to TRBJ2-1; the match to TRBD2 covers 7 bases. Trimming at V came to 1 base and at J to 6 bases, leaving 13 bases not matched to a gene. Looked up from germline, CDR1 is SGHNT and CDR2 is YYREEE (reference sequence). There are 17 residues in the CDR3. CDR3 region: CASSLSVGLADLNEQFF. The CDR3 nucleotides read TGTGCCAGCAGCTTGTCCGTCGGGCTAGCGGACCTCAATGAGCAGTTCTTC. The variable domain in full, with the rest retrieved from reference TRBV5-4 and TRBJ2-1, is ETGVTQSPTHLIKTRGQQVTLRCSSQSGHNTVSWYQQALGQGPQFIFQYYREEENGRGNFPPRFSGLQFPNYSSELNVNALELDDSALYLCASSLSVGLADLNEQFFGPGTRLTVL.

The chain employs TRBV2 and TRBJ1-6; TRBD1 matches 8 bases. The CDR3 runs 15 residues. Germline CDR1 and CDR2: SNHLY and FYNNEI. V lost 8 bases to trimming and J lost 10 bases; unmatched junction nucleotides: 13. The CDR3 is CASAPDRARQSPLHF. The CDR3 DNA reads TGTGCCAGCGCCCCGGACAGGGCAAGGCAGTCACCCCTCCACTTT.

The chain links TRBV4-2 to TRBJ2-1, with 9 bases fitting TRBD2. V lost 1 base, J lost 7 bases, and 5 bases stayed unmatched. The CDR3 length is 15 residues. From germline, CDR1 is LGHNA and CDR2 YNFKEQ. The CDR3 region has the DNA TGTGCCAGCAGCCAAGGGTCTAGCGGGATAAATGAGCAGTTCTTC. This translates into CASSQGSSGINEQFF.

V usage is TRBV7-8 and J usage is TRBJ2-3; 13 nucleotides match TRBD2. This CDR3 has 17 residues. Per the germline V gene, CDR1 is SGHVS and CDR2 is FQNEAQ. With V trimmed by 4 bases and J by 4 bases, 8 bases remained unmatched. CDR3 in amino acids: CASSSRTSGRVPDTQYF. The CDR3, as DNA: TGTGCCAGCAGCTCAAGGACTAGCGGGAGAGTCCCAGATACGCAGTATTTT.

The genes are TRBV4-3 and TRBJ2-5; 13 bases fit TRBD2. After removal of 1 base from V and 4 bases from J, the junction contained 6 bases not matched to a gene. CDR3 length: 17 residues. Germline V gene lookup returns CDR1 LGHNA and CDR2 YSLEER. The CDR3: CASSQGLAGGWRETQYF. For the CDR3, the DNA is TGCGCCAGCAGCCAAGGACTAGCGGGAGGTTGGAGAGAGACCCAGTACTTC.

This sequence joins TRBV27 and TRBJ2-2, with D perhaps TRBD1 (5 bases). Trimming stripped 6 bases from V and 7 bases from J, with 18 bases between. The CDR3 loop spans 15 amino acids. Germline CDR1 MNHEY, CDR2 SMNVEV (reference sequence). CDR3 sequence reads: CASSFRARLNGELFF. In nucleotides, the CDR3 is TGTGCCAGCAGCTTCAGGGCGAGGCTTAACGGGGAGCTGTTTTTT.

The chain links TRBV19 to TRBJ2-7; D tentatively reads TRBD1 or TRBD2 (5 bases each). This CDR3 has 17 residues. Germline values: CDR1 LNHDA, CDR2 SQIVND (reference sequence). V gave up 6 bases and J gave up 2 bases, with 23 bases separating them. This CDR3 is CASRLSGILIGAYEQYF. The CDR3 DNA follows: TGTGCCAGTAGGCTCTCCGGGATTCTAATAGGGGCCTACGAGCAGTACTTC.

The V call is TRBV6-5, the J call TRBJ1-2, with TRBD1 matching over 7 bases. CDR1 and CDR2 (germline): MNHEY, SVGAGI. The CDR3 length is 16 residues. The V segment lost 3 bases and the J segment 4 bases; nucleotides outside the gene matches: 11. CDR3 in amino acids: CASSYLRTGGSYGYTF. CDR3 bases: TGTGCCAGCAGTTATTTACGGACAGGAGGAAGCTATGGCTACACCTTC.

This chain uses TRBV6-6 with TRBJ1-3; no definite D call. Germline V gives CDR1 MNHNY, CDR2 SVGAGI (reference sequence). Trimming took 2 bases from V and 4 from J, leaving 9 bases between them. The CDR3 has 14 residues. The CDR3 DNA reads as TGTGCCAGCAGTTACCCATCCAACGGAAACACCATATATTTT. Residues: CASSYPSNGNTIYF.

This rearrangement joins TRBV9 to TRBJ2-3; the D gene could be TRBD1 or TRBD2 (5 bases each). Germline V gene lookup returns CDR1 SGDLS and CDR2 YYNGEE. V lost 2 bases, J lost 3 bases, and 16 bases lay in between. The CDR3 consists of 16 residues. The CDR3 spells CASSVSGSRGTDTQYF. Here the CDR3 DNA reads TGTGCCAGCAGCGTTTCGGGATCTAGGGGAACAGATACGCAGTATTTT.

V gene TRBV5-1 combines with J gene TRBJ2-3; the match to TRBD1 covers 7 bases. The CDR3 has 14 amino acids. Per the germline V gene, CDR1 is SGHRS and CDR2 is YFSETQ. With 4 bases clipped from V and 0 bases from J, the junction kept 2 bases outside the gene matches. CDR3 sequence: CASSPGQSTDTQYF. CDR3 DNA: TGCGCCAGCAGCCCGGGACAGAGCACAGATACGCAGTATTTT.

CDR3 DNA sequence: TGTGCCATCAGTGAGTTCGGGGGGCGCTCTGGGGCCAACGTCCTGACTTTC. This gives the protein CAISEFGGRSGANVLTF. The chain uses TRBV10-3 and TRBJ2-6; maybe TRBD2 (7 bases). The V gene lost 1 base and the J gene lost 0 bases, with 10 bases spanning the gap. Per germline, CDR1 ENHRY and CDR2 SYGVKD. The CDR3 is 17 amino acids.

The gene calls are TRBV19 and TRBJ2-2; D unresolved. The CDR3 length is 12 residues. Germline V lookup: CDR1 LNHDA, CDR2 SQIVND (reference sequence). V dropped 3 bases and J dropped 5 bases, with 4 bases sitting between them. The CDR3 sequence: CASSIQTGELFF. The DNA of the CDR3 is TGTGCCAGTAGTATTCAGACCGGGGAGCTGTTTTTT.

The rearrangement joins TRBV11-1 to TRBJ2-7; 7 bases are a match to TRBD2. Germline CDR1 is SGHAT and CDR2 is FQDESV (reference sequence). J was trimmed by 6 bases and V by 3 bases; bases with no gene match: 2. The CDR3 sequence is 12 residues long. The CDR3 coding sequence is TGTGCCAGCAGCTTTCGGGGGGTCGAGCAGTACTTC. Translation: CASSFRGVEQYF. The whole variable domain, remainder taken from reference TRBV11-1 and TRBJ2-7, is EAEVAQSPRYKITEKSQAVAFWCDPISGHATLYWYRQILGQGPELLVQFQDESVVDDSQLPKDRFSAERLKGVDSTLKIQPAELGDSAMYLCASSFRGVEQYFGPGTRLTVT.

This chain's CDR3 is CASSKTGEKLFF. The CDR3 region has the DNA TGTGCCAGCTCAAAGACAGGGGAAAAACTGTTTTTT. The chain combines TRBV18 with TRBJ1-4; the match to TRBD1 covers 7 bases. Germline values: CDR1 KGHSH, CDR2 LQKENI. The V and J ends lost 5 bases and 8 bases, in that order; junction bases with no gene match: 2. There are 12 residues in the CDR3.

The rearrangement links TRBV6-5 to TRBJ2-5; D is undetermined. V lost 8 bases and J lost 1, with 17 bases in between. The CDR3 loop spans 15 amino acids. CDR1 and CDR2 (germline): MNHEY, SVGAGI. The CDR3 sequence: CASGYWGSSQETQYF. CDR3 in DNA: TGTGCCAGCGGGTATTGGGGTAGCAGCCAAGAGACCCAGTACTTC.

This clone was counted only a few times. Other DNA sequences in the sample encode the same CDR3. The chain carries TRBV18 and TRBJ1-2; D remains ambiguous. Germline lookup yields CDR1 KGHSH and CDR2 LQKENI. With 1 base removed from V and 1 base from J, the gap between germline ends came to 4 bases. This CDR3 is 13 amino acids long. CDR3 loop: CASSPQGNYGYTF. The CDR3 DNA sequence: TGTGCCAGCTCACCACAGGGTAACTATGGCTACACCTTC.

V is TRBV27 and J is TRBJ2-7; 9 bases agree with TRBD1. The CDR3 consists of 17 residues. The germline V gene encodes CDR1 MNHEY and CDR2 SMNVEV (reference sequence). With 3 bases clipped from V and 0 bases from J, the junction kept 9 bases outside the gene matches. CDR3 region: CASSLRSGTGFSYEQYF. CDR3 nucleotides: TGTGCCAGCAGTTTGCGCTCCGGGACAGGGTTCTCCTACGAGCAGTACTTC.

The chain uses TRBV11-3 and TRBJ2-2; 7 positions match TRBD2. After removal of 5 bases from V and 2 bases from J, the junction contained 2 bases not matched to a gene. Germline CDR1 is SGHNT and CDR2 is YENEEA. The CDR3 extends over 14 amino acids. The CDR3 DNA reads TGTGCCAGCAGCCCGGGACTAAACACCGGGGAGCTGTTTTTT. Its protein is CASSPGLNTGELFF.

V and J are TRBV4-2 and TRBJ2-2; tentatively, D is TRBD1 (5 bases). The V end was cut by 6 bases, the J end by 2 bases, with 13 bases between. Looked up from germline, CDR1 is LGHNA and CDR2 is YNFKEQ. This CDR3 region has 15 residues. CDR3 sequence reads: CASSKGHQNTGELFF. DNA for the CDR3: TGTGCCAGCAGTAAGGGGCACCAAAACACCGGGGAGCTGTTTTTT.